One sample yielded the 17 T cell receptor beta chains listed below, sequenced in a study of glioma-infiltrating T cells after dendritic cell vaccination. Generated by immunoSEQ multiplex PCR, the TCRdb table keeps only in-frame clones and is missing some. The table shows over 65,000 clones, with 85% occurring only once. Time point meaning: after dendritic cell vaccination, including at tumor progression/relapse. Sequencing used blood, obtained after dendritic cell vaccination. Source of these receptors: a human donor with glioblastoma.

The chain employs TRBV6-1 and TRBJ1-1; 7 positions match TRBD1. J lost 5 bases, V lost 0 bases, and 6 bases had no gene match. Per germline, CDR1 MNHNS and CDR2 SASEGT. The length of the CDR3 is 15 residues. CDR3 residues: CASSEASAGGTEAFF. CDR3 bases: TGTGCCAGCAGTGAAGCTTCGGCAGGGGGAACTGAAGCTTTCTTT.

This rearrangement joins TRBV11-2 to TRBJ2-5; D is ambiguous. V was cut by 5 bases and J by 7 bases, with 11 bases left in between. The germline V gene encodes CDR1 SGHAT and CDR2 FQNNGV. This CDR3 contains 12 residues. The CDR3 bases are TGTGCCAGCAGCCCCCTTCGAGGGACCCAGTACTTC. Amino acids: CASSPLRGTQYF.

V usage is TRBV19 and J usage is TRBJ2-3; 8 positions match TRBD2. CDR1 and CDR2 (germline): LNHDA, SQIVND (reference sequence). V lost 2 bases to trimming and J lost 1 base; unmatched junction nucleotides: 5. CDR3 length equals 16 residues. The CDR3 DNA sequence: TGTGCCAGTAGTATAAATCGAGCGGGGGGCACAGATACGCAGTATTTT. It encodes CASSINRAGGTDTQYF.

The V and J genes are TRBV18 and TRBJ2-1, with 7 bases identical to TRBD2. The germline V gene has CDR1 KGHSH and CDR2 LQKENI. This CDR3 comprises 14 residues. Germline trimming cut 1 base from V and 9 bases from J; bases unmatched to any gene: 6. The chain's CDR3 is CASSPLGGSGEQFF. The CDR3 DNA reads as TGTGCCAGCTCACCACTGGGCGGGAGTGGTGAGCAGTTCTTC.

This sequence joins TRBV4-1 and TRBJ2-5; TRBD1 matches 9 bases. The CDR3 contains 17 residues. Germline V lookup: CDR1 MGHRA, CDR2 YSYEKL. The V and J ends lost 0 bases and 4 bases, in that order; junction bases with no gene match: 9. CDR3 nucleotide sequence: TGCGCCAGCAGCCAAGACCCCACCGGGACAGGGATAGAGACCCAGTACTTC. Protein product: CASSQDPTGTGIETQYF.

The chain links TRBV14 to TRBJ2-6; perhaps TRBD2 as D (5 bases). The CDR3 is 18 residues long. Germline V CDR1 and CDR2: SGHDN, FVKESK. Deletions cut 4 bases from V and 0 bases from J, with 16 bases between. The chain's CDR3 is CASSPRAAGGSGANVLTF. CDR3 nucleotides: TGTGCCAGCAGCCCCCGGGCCGCGGGCGGCTCTGGGGCCAACGTCCTGACTTTC.

The chain links TRBV6-5 to TRBJ2-2; 7 nucleotides agree with TRBD2. Germline-derived CDR1 and CDR2 are MNHEY and SVGAGI. J gave up 5 bases and V 9 bases, and 12 bases lay outside the gene matches. This CDR3 is built from 15 residues. CDR3 nucleotide sequence: TGTGCCAGTTACCGAGGCGGGAGTAGAACCGGGGAGCTGTTTTTT. Translating gives CASYRGGSRTGELFF.

The V and J genes are TRBV7-9 and TRBJ1-5, with D maybe TRBD1 (5 bases). The CDR3 loop spans 17 amino acids. Germline-derived CDR1 and CDR2 are SEHNR and FQNEAQ (reference sequence). Trimming left V 2 bases short and J 0 bases short, with 14 bases between. The DNA for the CDR3 is TGTGCCAGCAGCTTACCCCCTCGACAGTATAGCAATCAGCCCCAGCATTTT. This gives the protein CASSLPPRQYSNQPQHF.

The chain uses TRBV9 and TRBJ2-3; 12 bases are a match to TRBD2. The V and J ends lost 4 bases and 3 bases, in that order; junction bases with no gene match: 6. CDR1 and CDR2 from the germline V gene are SGDLS and YYNGEE. This CDR3 has 16 residues. CDR3 DNA sequence: TGTGCCAGCAGCTCACGACTAGCGGGGGATACAGATACGCAGTATTTT. Translation: CASSSRLAGDTDTQYF. Full variable domain (remainder filled in from reference TRBV9 and TRBJ2-3): DSGVTQTPKHLITATGQRVTLRCSPRSGDLSVYWYQQSLDQGLQFLIQYYNGEERAKGNILERFSAQQFPDLHSELNLSSLELGDSALYFCASSSRLAGDTDTQYFGPGTRLTVL.

This clone was seen a single time. The genes are TRBV5-1 and TRBJ2-1; TRBD2 matches at 10 bases. This CDR3 comprises 14 residues. J lost 9 bases, V lost 2 bases, and 5 bases had no gene match. The germline V gene has CDR1 SGHRS and CDR2 YFSETQ. The CDR3 sequence is CASSLPAGGAEQFF. The CDR3 DNA reads TGCGCCAGCAGCTTACCAGCGGGAGGGGCTGAGCAGTTCTTC.

The chain has TRBV7-7 and TRBJ2-2; TRBD2 matches at 9 bases. Per germline, CDR1 SSHAT and CDR2 FNYEAQ (reference sequence). The CDR3 runs 15 residues. The V and J ends lost 6 bases and 4 bases, in that order; junction bases with no gene match: 6. The CDR3 nucleotides read TGTGCCAGCAGGAGACTAGCGGAGAGCACCGGGGAGCTGTTTTTT. Translation: CASRRLAESTGELFF.

The V gene is TRBV7-2, the J gene TRBJ2-3; the D gene is possibly TRBD2 (6 bases). V was clipped by 6 bases and J by 2 bases, with 18 bases between them. Germline loops: CDR1 SGHTA, CDR2 FQGNSA. CDR3 length: 16 amino acids. This CDR3 reads CASSSLSGSPTDTQYF. CDR3 nucleotides: TGTGCCAGCAGTTCTCTTAGCGGATCCCCCACAGATACGCAGTATTTT.

V is TRBV29-1 and J is TRBJ2-1; D gene uncertain. Germline V gene sequence: CDR1 SQVTM, CDR2 ANQGSEA. V was trimmed by 4 bases and J by 5 bases, leaving 18 bases between them. This CDR3 spans 15 amino acids. CDR3 sequence: CSVGGSSRIDNEQFF. The CDR3 DNA sequence: TGCAGCGTTGGAGGTAGTAGCCGGATTGACAATGAGCAGTTCTTC.

The chain uses TRBV7-3 and TRBJ1-2; D is perhaps TRBD1 (5 bases). V was pared by 3 bases and J by 0 bases, with 11 bases between. In germline, CDR1 is SGHTA, CDR2 FQGTGA. The CDR3 is 15 amino acids. The CDR3 loop reads CASSFGGQTNYGYTF. For the CDR3, the DNA is TGTGCCAGCAGCTTTGGTGGACAAACTAACTATGGCTACACCTTC.

The chain combines TRBV7-2 with TRBJ1-2; 8 bases match TRBD1. Trimming removed 5 bases from V and 3 bases from J; junction bases left unmatched: 5. Germline loops: CDR1 SGHTA, CDR2 FQGNSA. This CDR3 has 14 residues. CDR3: CASSRRTGYYGYTF. CDR3 coding DNA: TGTGCCAGCAGCAGAAGGACAGGGTACTATGGCTACACCTTC.

In its sample, this clone was seen once. J is TRBJ1-2 and V is TRBV6-5, with 7 positions matching TRBD1. V lost 2 bases, J lost 3 bases, and 3 bases stayed unmatched. Germline V gene sequence: CDR1 MNHEY, CDR2 SVGAGI. There are 14 residues in the CDR3. This chain's CDR3 is CASSYPQGDYGYTF. The CDR3 coding sequence is TGTGCCAGCAGTTACCCCCAGGGGGACTATGGCTACACCTTC.

The V and J genes are TRBV27 and TRBJ2-2, with TRBD2 matching over 8 bases. This CDR3 comprises 15 residues. With V trimmed by 7 bases and J by 5 bases, 9 bases remained unmatched. The germline CDR1 and CDR2 sequences are MNHEY and SMNVEV (reference sequence). DNA of the CDR3: TGTGCCAGCACACCGGGACTAGACTTAACCGGGGAGCTGTTTTTT. This encodes CASTPGLDLTGELFF.